This T cell receptor beta chain is drawn from a study of neoadjuvant anti-PD-1 for oral cavity cancer. Time point given: after neoadjuvant nivolumab, at surgical resection. Patients were newly diagnosed with stage II-IVA oral cavity squamous cell carcinoma without prior systemic or radiation treatment. Survey sequencing of tumors mostly used 4 to 5 ug DNA, two replicates. The repertoire was sequenced with immunoSEQ multiplex PCR; TCRdb's copy has only in-frame clones and lacks some. The table lists about 23,000 clones, about 26% of them singletons, with 16% in the top ten. Per germline, CDR1 SGHAT and CDR2 FQNNGV. The CDR3 length is 13 residues. Trimming cost V 10 bases and J 2 bases, with 13 bases left between them.

V gene TRBV11-2 combines with J gene TRBJ2-3, with D tentatively TRBD1 (5 bases). Sequences were derived from tumor tissue, sampled after nivolumab (anti-PD-1) treatment. This clonotype was sampled from a person between 35 and 79 years old with oral cavity squamous cell carcinoma. CDR3 residues: CATRTGDTDTQYF. CDR3 DNA sequence: TGTGCCACCAGAACAGGTGACACAGATACGCAGTATTTT. The complete variable domain, with remaining parts taken from reference TRBV11-2 and TRBJ2-3, reads EAGVAQSPRYKIIEKRQSVAFWCNPISGHATLYWYQQILGQGPKLLIQFQNNGVVDDSQLPKDRFSAERLKGVDSTLKIQPAKLEDSAVYLCATRTGDTDTQYFGPGTRLTVL.